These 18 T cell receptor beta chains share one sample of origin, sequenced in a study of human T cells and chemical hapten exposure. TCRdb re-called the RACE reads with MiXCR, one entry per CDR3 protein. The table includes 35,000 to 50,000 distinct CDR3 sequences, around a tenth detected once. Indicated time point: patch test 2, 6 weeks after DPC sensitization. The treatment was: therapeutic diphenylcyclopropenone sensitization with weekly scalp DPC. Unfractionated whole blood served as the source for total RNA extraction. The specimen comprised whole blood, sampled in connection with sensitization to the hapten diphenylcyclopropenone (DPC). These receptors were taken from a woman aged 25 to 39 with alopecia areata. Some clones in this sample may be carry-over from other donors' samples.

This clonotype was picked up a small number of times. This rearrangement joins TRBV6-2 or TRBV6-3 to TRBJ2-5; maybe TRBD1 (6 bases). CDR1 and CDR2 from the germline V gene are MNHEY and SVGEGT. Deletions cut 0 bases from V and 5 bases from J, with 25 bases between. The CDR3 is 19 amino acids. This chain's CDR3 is CASSYSWRLGTGWPETQYF. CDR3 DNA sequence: TGTGCCAGCAGTTACTCGTGGAGGTTGGGAACAGGGTGGCCGGAGACCCAGTACTTC.

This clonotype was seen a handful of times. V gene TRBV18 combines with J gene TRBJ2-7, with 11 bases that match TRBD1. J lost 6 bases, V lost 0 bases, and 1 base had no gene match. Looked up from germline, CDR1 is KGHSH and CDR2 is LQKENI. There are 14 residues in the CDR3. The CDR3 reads CASSPPGTGGEQYF. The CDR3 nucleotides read TGTGCCAGCTCACCACCTGGGACAGGGGGCGAGCAGTACTTC.

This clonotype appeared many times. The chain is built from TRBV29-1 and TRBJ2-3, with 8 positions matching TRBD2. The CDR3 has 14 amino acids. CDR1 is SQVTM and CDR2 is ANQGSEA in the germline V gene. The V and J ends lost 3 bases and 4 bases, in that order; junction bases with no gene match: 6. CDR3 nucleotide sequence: TGCAGCGTTGATAGCGGGGTCTACCCAGATACGCAGTATTTT. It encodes CSVDSGVYPDTQYF.

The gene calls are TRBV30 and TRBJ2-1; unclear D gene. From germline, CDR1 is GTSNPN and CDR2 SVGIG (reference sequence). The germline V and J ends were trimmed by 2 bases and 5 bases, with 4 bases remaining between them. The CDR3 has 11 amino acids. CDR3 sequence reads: CAWSKNNEQFF. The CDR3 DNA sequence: TGTGCCTGGAGTAAAAACAATGAGCAGTTCTTC.

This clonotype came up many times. The CDR3 DNA reads TGCGCCAGCAGTCTGGGGGGCCAAGAGACCCAGTACTTC. Translation gives CASSLGGQETQYF. The chain employs TRBV23-1 and TRBJ2-5; D is possibly TRBD2 (6 bases). TRBV23-1 is marked as an open reading frame, function uncertain. Between the trimmed V and J ends, which lost 4 bases and 1 base, there was a span of 7 bases. This CDR3 comprises 13 residues.

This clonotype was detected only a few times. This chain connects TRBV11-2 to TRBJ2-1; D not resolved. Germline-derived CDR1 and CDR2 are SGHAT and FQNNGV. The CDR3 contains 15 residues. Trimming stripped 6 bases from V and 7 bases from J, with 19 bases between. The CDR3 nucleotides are TGTGCCAGCAGTTCCAGGTCGACCCAAGGGAATGAGCAGTTCTTC. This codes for CASSSRSTQGNEQFF.

The CDR3 sequence is CSPRGGADSYNSPLHF. The CDR3 DNA reads TGCAGTCCCCGAGGGGGAGCAGACTCCTATAATTCACCCCTCCACTTT. The gene calls are TRBV20-1 and TRBJ1-6; tentatively, D is TRBD1 (6 bases). Looked up from germline, CDR1 is DFQATT and CDR2 is SNEGSKA (reference sequence). Trimming took 8 bases from V and 0 from J, leaving 17 bases between them. The CDR3 runs to 16 residues.

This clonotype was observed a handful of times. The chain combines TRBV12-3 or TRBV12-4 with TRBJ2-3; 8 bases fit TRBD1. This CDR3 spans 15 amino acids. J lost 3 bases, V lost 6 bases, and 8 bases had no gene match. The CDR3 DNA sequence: TGTGCCAGCAGCTACTTATACAGGGGGACAGATACGCAGTATTTT. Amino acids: CASSYLYRGTDTQYF.

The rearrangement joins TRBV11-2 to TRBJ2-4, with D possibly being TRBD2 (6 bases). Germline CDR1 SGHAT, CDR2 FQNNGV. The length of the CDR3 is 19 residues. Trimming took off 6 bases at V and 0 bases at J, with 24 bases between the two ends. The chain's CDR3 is CASSIRRRTGESAKNIQYF. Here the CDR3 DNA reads TGTGCCAGCAGTATACGAAGGCGTACGGGAGAATCAGCCAAAAACATTCAGTACTTC.

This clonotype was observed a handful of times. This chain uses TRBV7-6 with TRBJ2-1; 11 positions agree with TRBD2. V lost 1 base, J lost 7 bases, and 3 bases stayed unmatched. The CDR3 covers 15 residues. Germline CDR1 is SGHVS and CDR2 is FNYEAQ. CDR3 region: CASSLELAGANEQFF. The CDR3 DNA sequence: TGTGCCAGCAGCTTAGAACTAGCGGGGGCGAATGAGCAGTTCTTC. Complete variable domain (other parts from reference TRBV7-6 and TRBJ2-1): GAGVSQSPRYKVTKRGQDVALRCDPISGHVSLYWYRQALGQGPEFLTYFNYEAQQDKSGLPNDRFSAERPEGSISTLTIQRTEQRDSAMYRCASSLELAGANEQFFGPGTRLTVL.

CDR3 DNA: TGTGCCAGCAGCCTAGACTGGAGAAGCACAGATACGCAGTATTTT. Translating gives CASSLDWRSTDTQYF. The chain links TRBV3-1 to TRBJ2-3, with D uncertain. Trimming pared 4 bases from V and 0 bases from J, leaving 11 bases between. Germline CDR1 reads LGHDT; CDR2 reads YNNKEL (reference sequence). The CDR3 length is 15 residues.

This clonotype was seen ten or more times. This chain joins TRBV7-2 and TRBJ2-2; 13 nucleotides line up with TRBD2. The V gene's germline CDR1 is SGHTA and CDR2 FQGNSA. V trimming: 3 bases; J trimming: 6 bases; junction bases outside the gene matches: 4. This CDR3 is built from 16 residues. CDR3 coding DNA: TGTGCCAGCAGCTTCGGACTAGCGGGGGCCGCCGGGGAGCTGTTTTTT. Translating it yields CASSFGLAGAAGELFF.

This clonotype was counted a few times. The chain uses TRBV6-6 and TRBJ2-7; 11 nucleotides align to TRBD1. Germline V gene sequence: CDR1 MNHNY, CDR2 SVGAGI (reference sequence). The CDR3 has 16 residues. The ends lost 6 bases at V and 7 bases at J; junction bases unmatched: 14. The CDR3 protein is CASRPGTGGNLAEQYF. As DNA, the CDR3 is TGTGCCAGCAGACCCGGGACAGGGGGGAACTTGGCTGAGCAGTACTTC.

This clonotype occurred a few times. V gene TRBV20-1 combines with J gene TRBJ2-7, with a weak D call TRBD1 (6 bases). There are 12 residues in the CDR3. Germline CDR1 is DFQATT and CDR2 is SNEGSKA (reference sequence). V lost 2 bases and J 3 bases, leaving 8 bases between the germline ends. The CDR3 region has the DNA TGCAGTGCTAGAAGACAGGACTACGAGCAGTACTTC. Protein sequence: CSARRQDYEQYF.

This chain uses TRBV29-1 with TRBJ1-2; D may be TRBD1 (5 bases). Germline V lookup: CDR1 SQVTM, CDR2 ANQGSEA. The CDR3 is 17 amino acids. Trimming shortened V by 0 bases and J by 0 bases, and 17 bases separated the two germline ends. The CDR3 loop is CSVEEQGSSSPNYGYTF. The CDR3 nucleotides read TGCAGCGTTGAAGAGCAGGGCAGCAGTTCCCCTAACTATGGCTACACCTTC.

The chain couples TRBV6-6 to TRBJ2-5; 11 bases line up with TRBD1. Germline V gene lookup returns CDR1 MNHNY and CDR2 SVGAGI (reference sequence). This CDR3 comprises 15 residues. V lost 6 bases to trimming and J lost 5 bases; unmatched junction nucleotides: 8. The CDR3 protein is CASSIRTGGTETQYF. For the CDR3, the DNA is TGTGCCAGCAGCATAAGGACAGGGGGCACGGAGACCCAGTACTTC.

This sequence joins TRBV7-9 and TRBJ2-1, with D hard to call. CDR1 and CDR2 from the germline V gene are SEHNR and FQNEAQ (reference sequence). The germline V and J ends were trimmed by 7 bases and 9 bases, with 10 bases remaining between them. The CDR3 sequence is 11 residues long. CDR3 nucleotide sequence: TGTGCCAGCACCGGAAACGTTGAGCAGTTCTTC. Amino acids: CASTGNVEQFF.

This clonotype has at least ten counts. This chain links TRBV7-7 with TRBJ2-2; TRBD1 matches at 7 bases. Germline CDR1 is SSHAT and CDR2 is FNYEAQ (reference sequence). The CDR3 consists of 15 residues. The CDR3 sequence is CASRPGTDNTGELFF. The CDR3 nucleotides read TGTGCTAGCCGACCAGGGACAGATAACACCGGGGAGCTGTTTTTT.